This T cell receptor (beta chain) came from a study of T cell clonotyping in hematopoietic cell transplantation. Overall study findings and caveats: Few recipient clonotypes overlapped donors; over 95% were de novo at given depth.

Indicated time point: recipient sample about 28 days before transplant, after cytoreduction. Sequencing used immunoSEQ multiplex PCR; TCRdb keeps in-frame clones, though not all of them. The sample carries over 7,000 clones, 88% recorded once. Looked up from germline, CDR1 is LNHDA and CDR2 is SQIVND (reference sequence). V lost 6 bases to trimming and J lost 6 bases, with 14 bases between them. The CDR3 is 13 amino acids. For this clone: The antigen remains unidentified.

Material: peripheral blood mononuclear cells, obtained before stem cell transplant. The chain has TRBV19 and TRBJ2-5; possibly TRBD2 for D (5 bases). The source is a man between 60 and 75 years old with acute myeloid leukemia. Some clones in this sample may be carry-over from other donors' samples. CDR3 nucleotide sequence: TGTGCCAGTAGCCCGGGGAAGGTGCAGACCCAGTACTTC. It is translated as CASSPGKVQTQYF.